This T cell receptor beta chain was profiled in a study of T cell changes during pregnancy in multiple sclerosis. Germline V gene data show CDR1 as LNHDA and CDR2 as SQIVND (reference sequence). Trimming at V came to 6 bases and at J to 4 bases, leaving 6 bases not matched to a gene. The CDR3 is 14 residues long. This table comes from immunoSEQ multiplex PCR, and its TCRdb copy is limited to in-frame clones, with some not included. The sample holds some 40,000 clones; around 94% are singletons and the top ten take roughly 1.7%. V gene TRBV19 combines with J gene TRBJ2-1; 7 bases match TRBD2. The TCR sequence derives from a female donor with multiple sclerosis, enrolled in a pregnancy study. This specimen consisted of peripheral blood, obtained in the third trimester of pregnancy. DNA of the CDR3: TGTGCCAGTAGGTTGAGCGGGAATTACAATGAGCAGTTCTTC. Its translation: CASRLSGNYNEQFF.